Sequencing of this T cell receptor (beta chain) was carried out in a study of shared clonotypes between healthy human individuals. Germline V gene sequence: CDR1 MGHRA, CDR2 YSYEKL. V shed 2 bases and J 4 bases; nucleotides not matched to a gene: 10. This CDR3 is 16 amino acids long. The repertoire was sequenced with immunoSEQ multiplex PCR; TCRdb's copy has only in-frame clones and lacks some. The data contain roughly 1 million clones, under 80% of them singletons. The chain recombines TRBV4-1 with TRBJ2-7, with 8 bases aligning to TRBD2. The sample was memory CD4+ T cells sorted from blood. Subset indicated: CD45RA-negative fraction. This TCR was sampled from a young man in good health. Here the CDR3 DNA reads TGCGCCAGCAGCCAACCAACTCGGGGGGGGCGATACGAGCAGTACTTC. Its translation is CASSQPTRGGRYEQYF.